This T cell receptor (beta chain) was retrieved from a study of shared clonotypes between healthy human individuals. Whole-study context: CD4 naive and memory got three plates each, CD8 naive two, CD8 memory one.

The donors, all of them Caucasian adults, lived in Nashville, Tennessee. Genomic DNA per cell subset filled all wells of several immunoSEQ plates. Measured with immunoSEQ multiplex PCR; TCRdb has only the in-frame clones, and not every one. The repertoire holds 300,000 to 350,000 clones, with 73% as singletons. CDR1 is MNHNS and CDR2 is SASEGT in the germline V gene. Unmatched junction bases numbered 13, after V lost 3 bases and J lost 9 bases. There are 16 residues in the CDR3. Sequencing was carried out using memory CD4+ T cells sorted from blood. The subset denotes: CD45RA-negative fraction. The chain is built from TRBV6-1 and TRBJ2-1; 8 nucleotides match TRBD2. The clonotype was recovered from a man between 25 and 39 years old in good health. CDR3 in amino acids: CASSESGGARKGEQFF. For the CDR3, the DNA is TGTGCCAGCAGTGAGTCGGGGGGGGCTAGGAAGGGTGAGCAGTTCTTC.